Listed here is a single TCR beta chain. Its antigen is currently unknown. The sample is drawn from a study of beta chain features in type 1 diabetes. The wider study: In all, more than 90,000,000 sorted cells from all samples were analyzed. The study's findings and limits: Sequencing the cDNA could make cells with high TCR expression show up more than they should.

The CDR3 totals 14 residues. The whole isolated RNA underwent reverse transcription, so sequencing captured expressed TCRB transcripts. Millions of reads, on average, came from each naive, central memory and regulatory T cell sample. Using immunoSEQ multiplex PCR, the repertoire was profiled, and TCRdb retains in-frame clones only, with some absent. The top ten hold around 0.026% of the sample, which has under 250,000 clones, 13% to 15% seen once. Sequencing was carried out using naive CD4+ T cells from blood. V and J are TRBV21-1 and TRBJ2-7; the table's TRBD1 call for D was not verified on the DNA. TRBV21-1 is given as a pseudogene. This TCR came from a woman aged 40-49 years in good health. The CDR3 sequence: CASSILGQAYEQYF. The CDR3 DNA follows: TGTGCCAGCAGCATCTTGGGACAGGCGTACGAGCAGTACTTC.